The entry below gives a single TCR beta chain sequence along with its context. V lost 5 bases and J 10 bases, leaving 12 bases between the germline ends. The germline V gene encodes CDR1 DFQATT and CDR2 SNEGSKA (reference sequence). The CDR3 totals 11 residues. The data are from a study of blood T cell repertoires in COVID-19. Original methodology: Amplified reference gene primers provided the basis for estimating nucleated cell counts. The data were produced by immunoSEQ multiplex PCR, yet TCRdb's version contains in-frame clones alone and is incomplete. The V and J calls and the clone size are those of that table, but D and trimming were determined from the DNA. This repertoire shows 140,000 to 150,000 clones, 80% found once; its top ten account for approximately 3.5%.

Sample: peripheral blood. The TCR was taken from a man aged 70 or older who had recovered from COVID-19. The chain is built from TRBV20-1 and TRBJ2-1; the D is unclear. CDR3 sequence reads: CSAQLPPEQFF. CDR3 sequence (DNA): TGCAGTGCTCAACTACCACCAGAGCAGTTCTTC.